These 27 T cell receptor beta chains came from one sample sequenced in a study of cytomegalovirus exposure and HLA in healthy donors. 13 Jbeta primers and 60 Vbeta primers were used for the PCR. The repertoire was sequenced with immunoSEQ multiplex PCR; TCRdb's copy has only in-frame clones and lacks some. The data show under 100,000 clones, with 65% to 90% seen just once and approximately 4% held by the top ten. The sample consisted of PBMCs. The source is a woman in her 70s in good health and CMV-seropositive.

The rearrangement links TRBV20-1 to TRBJ1-2, with a weak D call TRBD1 (5 bases). The CDR3 consists of 9 residues. The V end lost 6 bases, the J end lost 12 bases, and 11 bases lay between the germline ends. Germline-derived CDR1 and CDR2 are DFQATT and SNEGSKA (reference sequence). DNA for the CDR3: TGCAGTGCCGACAAGGGGAACACCTTC. It yields the protein CSADKGNTF.

The chain couples TRBV27 to TRBJ2-2, with TRBD1 as a possible D gene (6 bases). This CDR3 has 16 amino acids. Looked up from germline, CDR1 is MNHEY and CDR2 is SMNVEV (reference sequence). Trimming left V 0 bases short and J 4 bases short, with 12 bases between. As DNA, the CDR3 is TGTGCCAGCAGTTTATCTTGGGGGCTGGGCACCGGGGAGCTGTTTTTT. Protein product: CASSLSWGLGTGELFF.

This clone has just one count. V gene TRBV19 combines with J gene TRBJ2-7, with D possibly TRBD2 on 5 matching bases. This CDR3 spans 17 amino acids. Germline V lookup: CDR1 LNHDA, CDR2 SQIVND (reference sequence). Trimming took 3 bases from V and 5 from J, leaving 23 bases between them. CDR3 bases: TGTGCCAGTAGTATTTTCGGGTTTCGGGAAGGGAAGAACGAGCAGTACTTC. Protein sequence: CASSIFGFREGKNEQYF.

V gene TRBV6-6 combines with J gene TRBJ2-7, with 7 nucleotides matching TRBD1. The CDR3 contains 14 residues. Germline V gene data show CDR1 as MNHNY and CDR2 as SVGAGI (reference sequence). V was clipped by 2 bases and J by 2 bases; unmatched bases: 3. CDR3 amino acids: CASSYGTATYEQYF. CDR3 bases: TGTGCCAGCAGTTACGGGACAGCCACCTACGAGCAGTACTTC.

The chain employs TRBV27 and TRBJ2-7, with 8 bases identical to TRBD2. The CDR3 contains 15 residues. The V gene's germline CDR1 is MNHEY and CDR2 SMNVEV (reference sequence). Trimming at V came to 2 bases and at J to 3 bases, leaving 6 bases not matched to a gene. CDR3 DNA: TGTGCCAGCAGTTTAAGGCGGGGGGCGGGCTACGAGCAGTACTTC. This translates into CASSLRRGAGYEQYF.

The chain employs TRBV7-8 and TRBJ1-1; TRBD1 matches 7 bases. The V and J ends lost 0 bases and 5 bases, in that order; junction bases with no gene match: 9. From germline, CDR1 is SGHVS and CDR2 FQNEAQ. CDR3 length: 16 residues. The CDR3 spells CASSLAAQGMGTEAFF. For the CDR3, the DNA is TGTGCCAGCAGCTTAGCTGCACAGGGGATGGGGACTGAAGCTTTCTTT.

The chain couples TRBV7-2 to TRBJ2-3; 7 bases line up with TRBD1. The CDR3 is made up of 16 amino acids. CDR1 and CDR2 (germline): SGHTA, FQGNSA. The ends lost 5 bases at V and 4 bases at J; junction bases unmatched: 12. For the CDR3, the DNA is TGTGCCAGCAGCGCCTTCCGGACAGGTAGAGCAGATACGCAGTATTTT. Its translation: CASSAFRTGRADTQYF.

The chain joins TRBV7-2 to TRBJ2-1, with 8 bases aligning to TRBD2. Germline V CDR1 and CDR2: SGHTA, FQGNSA. The trim removed 0 bases at V and 10 bases at J, leaving 14 bases unmatched. This CDR3 contains 17 residues. CDR3 DNA sequence: TGTGCCAGCAGCTTAGCGCTCCGGGGACTAGGGTCCCTAGAGCAGTTCTTC. Translating it yields CASSLALRGLGSLEQFF.

J is TRBJ1-5 and V is TRBV18; D is unresolved. The germline V gene encodes CDR1 KGHSH and CDR2 LQKENI. This CDR3 spans 13 amino acids. V was cut by 3 bases and J by 10 bases, with 13 bases left in between. The CDR3 protein is CASSPPQAGPQHF. As DNA, the CDR3 is TGTGCCAGCTCACCGCCCCAGGCGGGCCCCCAGCATTTT.

The rearrangement joins TRBV9 to TRBJ2-6; possibly TRBD1 for D (6 bases). Per germline, CDR1 SGDLS and CDR2 YYNGEE. Trimming cost V 4 bases and J 8 bases, with 13 bases left between them. The CDR3 has 14 residues. The CDR3 nucleotides read TGTGCCAGCAGCCCAGTACAGGGTACCAACGTCCTGACTTTC. Its protein is CASSPVQGTNVLTF.

The rearrangement uses TRBV5-1 and TRBJ2-7; D may be TRBD1 (5 bases). CDR3 length equals 13 residues. Between the trimmed V and J ends, which lost 5 bases and 0 bases, there was a span of 9 bases. Germline CDR1 SGHRS, CDR2 YFSETQ. The CDR3 region is CASSYGHSYEQYF. In nucleotides, the CDR3 is TGCGCCAGCAGTTACGGACACTCCTACGAGCAGTACTTC.

CDR3 amino acids: CASRAGQGAIYNEQFF. CDR3 bases: TGTGCCAGTAGGGCGGGACAGGGGGCCATTTACAATGAGCAGTTCTTC. The chain links TRBV19 to TRBJ2-1; 12 bases line up with TRBD1. V lost 6 bases, J lost 4 bases, and 7 bases stayed unmatched. The CDR3 consists of 16 residues. Germline V lookup: CDR1 LNHDA, CDR2 SQIVND (reference sequence).

This clone was recorded a few times. The genes are TRBV14 and TRBJ2-2; 8 bases line up with TRBD2. Trimming removed 1 base from V and 6 bases from J; junction bases left unmatched: 4. Germline V CDR1 and CDR2: SGHDN, FVKESK. The CDR3 spans 15 residues. CDR3: CASSQGGRLSGELFF. DNA of the CDR3: TGTGCCAGCAGCCAAGGCGGGAGGTTGTCCGGGGAGCTGTTTTTT.

The chain carries TRBV7-2 and TRBJ2-1; 10 positions agree with TRBD2. Germline assignment: CDR1 SGHTA and CDR2 FQGNSA. J lost 5 bases, V lost 5 bases, and 9 bases had no gene match. This CDR3 spans 16 amino acids. CDR3 in DNA: TGTGCCAGCAGCGGGGGGGCTAGCGGGAGACACAATGAGCAGTTCTTC. This sequence encodes CASSGGASGRHNEQFF. Supplemented by reference TRBV7-2 and TRBJ2-1, the full variable domain reads GAGVSQSPSNKVTEKGKDVELRCDPISGHTALYWYRQSLGQGLEFLIYFQGNSAPDKSGLPSDRFSAERTGGSVSTLTIQRTQQEDSAVYLCASSGGASGRHNEQFFGPGTRLTVL.

The chain carries TRBV29-1 and TRBJ1-5, with D perhaps TRBD1 (6 bases). Trimming cost V 4 bases and J 5 bases, with 12 bases left between them. CDR1 and CDR2 from the germline V gene are SQVTM and ANQGSEA. The CDR3 is 13 residues long. CDR3 sequence (DNA): TGCAGCGTTGTAACAGGGCTCCATCAGCCCCAGCATTTT. Translated: CSVVTGLHQPQHF.

The chain combines TRBV2 with TRBJ2-1; the D is unclear. The germline gives CDR1 SNHLY, CDR2 FYNNEI. The CDR3 runs 15 residues. Deletions cut 4 bases from V and 7 bases from J, with 17 bases between. The CDR3 spells CASSGSRPVGNEQFF. CDR3 DNA: TGTGCCAGCAGTGGATCCAGGCCGGTTGGGAATGAGCAGTTCTTC.

This clone was seen only once. This chain connects TRBV5-1 to TRBJ2-1; 11 bases match TRBD2. Unmatched junction bases numbered 7, after V lost 4 bases and J lost 7 bases. Germline V gene lookup returns CDR1 SGHRS and CDR2 YFSETQ. The CDR3 has 15 amino acids. CDR3 coding DNA: TGCGCCAGCAGCCAAACTAGCGGGAGCTGGAATGAGCAGTTCTTC. Its protein product is CASSQTSGSWNEQFF.

This chain connects TRBV11-1 to TRBJ2-7, with 8 bases fitting TRBD1. Trimming removed 5 bases from V and 3 bases from J; junction bases left unmatched: 9. Germline assignment: CDR1 SGHAT and CDR2 FQDESV (reference sequence). The CDR3 length is 15 residues. The CDR3 spells CASSPRQGALYEQYF. As DNA, the CDR3 is TGTGCCAGCAGCCCACGTCAGGGGGCGCTCTACGAGCAGTACTTC. Based on the CDR3 plus reference TRBV11-1 and TRBJ2-7, the full variable domain is EAEVAQSPRYKITEKSQAVAFWCDPISGHATLYWYRQILGQGPELLVQFQDESVVDDSQLPKDRFSAERLKGVDSTLKIQPAELGDSAMYLCASSPRQGALYEQYFGPGTRLTVT.

This clone appeared a single time. A junction end diverges from the germline sequence, so it may reflect a read error. The chain couples TRBV28 to TRBJ2-1; a possible D gene is TRBD1 (6 bases). Germline loops: CDR1 MDHEN, CDR2 SYDVKM. The CDR3 contains 15 residues. The CDR3 DNA is TGTGCCAGCCGTTTTTCCGGGACACCAACGAATGAGCAGTTCTTC. It is translated as CASRFSGTPTNEQFF.

The V and J genes are TRBV5-6 and TRBJ1-1; D is perhaps TRBD1 (6 bases). In germline, CDR1 is SGHDT, CDR2 YYEEEE. CDR3 size: 16 residues. With 3 bases removed from V and 2 bases from J, the gap between germline ends came to 17 bases. For the CDR3, the DNA is TGTGCCAGCAGCTCTCAAACAGGGAAGAGAAACACTGAAGCTTTCTTT. It specifies CASSSQTGKRNTEAFF.

V is TRBV29-1 and J is TRBJ2-5, with 8 positions matching TRBD1. The J call may be incorrect, as the DNA end agrees better with TRBJ2-7. CDR1 is SQVTM, CDR2 ANQGSEA, per germline. CDR3 length equals 13 residues. CDR3 sequence: CSVVVRGRYEQYF. The DNA of the CDR3 is TGCAGCGTTGTGGTCAGGGGGCGCTACGAGCAGTACTTC.

The chain is built from TRBV19 and TRBJ1-1; 7 bases agree with TRBD1. The V and J ends lost 7 bases and 5 bases, in that order; junction bases with no gene match: 4. Germline assignment: CDR1 LNHDA and CDR2 SQIVND (reference sequence). This CDR3 contains 12 residues. CDR3 sequence: CASNTGATEAFF. The CDR3 nucleotides read TGTGCCAGTAATACAGGGGCAACTGAAGCTTTCTTT.

The chain links TRBV5-1 to TRBJ2-3; TRBD2 matches 13 bases. CDR3 length: 16 residues. CDR1 is SGHRS, CDR2 YFSETQ, per germline. The V and J ends lost 4 bases and 6 bases, in that order; junction bases with no gene match: 8. The DNA of the CDR3 is TGCGCCAGCAGCCCTAGCGGGACTAGCGGGACGGATACGCAGTATTTT. Amino acid sequence: CASSPSGTSGTDTQYF.

The chain employs TRBV6-1 and TRBJ2-7; 7 nucleotides line up with TRBD1. The germline V gene encodes CDR1 MNHNS and CDR2 SASEGT. The CDR3 is made up of 13 amino acids. Trimming cost V 10 bases and J 4 bases; bases outside gene matches: 10. CDR3 sequence reads: CATKTGPKYEQYF. CDR3 coding DNA: TGTGCCACGAAGACAGGGCCCAAGTACGAGCAGTACTTC.

This clone was counted once. The rearrangement uses TRBV9 and TRBJ1-4; maybe TRBD1 (6 bases). The V gene's germline CDR1 is SGDLS and CDR2 YYNGEE. This CDR3 spans 15 amino acids. The V end lost 1 base, the J end lost 3 bases, and 10 bases lay between the germline ends. CDR3 in amino acids: CASSVYGQPNEKLFF. In nucleotides, the CDR3 is TGTGCCAGCAGCGTATACGGACAGCCTAATGAAAAACTGTTTTTT.

This rearrangement joins TRBV11-3 to TRBJ2-3, with TRBD1 as a possible D gene (5 bases). CDR3 length equals 13 residues. Germline CDR1 SGHNT, CDR2 YENEEA. V lost 1 base and J lost 6, with 8 bases in between. The CDR3 protein is CASSLGAGDTQYF. CDR3 nucleotides: TGTGCCAGCAGCTTAGGGGCAGGGGATACGCAGTATTTT. The entire variable domain, with the rest obtained from reference TRBV11-3 and TRBJ2-3, is as follows: EAGVVQSPRYKIIEKKQPVAFWCNPISGHNTLYWYLQNLGQGPELLIRYENEEAVDDSQLPKDRFSAERLKGVDSTLKIQPAELGDSAVYLCASSLGAGDTQYFGPGTRLTVL.

The CDR3 region is CSVDGGTELYGYTF. CDR3 nucleotides: TGCAGCGTTGACGGAGGGACAGAGTTATATGGCTACACCTTC. The chain has TRBV29-1 and TRBJ1-2; 7 nucleotides align to TRBD1. Trimming took 3 bases from V and 5 from J; bases not matched to a gene: 9. CDR1 is SQVTM and CDR2 is ANQGSEA in the germline V gene. The CDR3 is 14 residues long.